The 3 T cell receptor beta chains presented below share a single source sample, sequenced in a study of regulatory T cells in long-lasting Graves disease. Time point indicated: newly diagnosed GD, antithyroid drugs for less than 3 months. The TCR library was made from RNA that had been extracted from PBMCs in TRIzol. Arm-PCR of CDR3 regions and iRepertoire HTBI primers were the basis on which TCR beta libraries were built. TCRdb processed the multiplex PCR reads anew with MiXCR; each CDR3 protein has one entry. The repertoire holds about 200,000 distinct CDR3 sequences, with 18% as singletons. The input for sequencing was peripheral blood mononuclear cells (PBMCs), taken at new diagnosis, from a patient treated with antithyroid drugs. All receptors derive from a female donor with Graves disease.

This clonotype was seen at least ten times. The chain uses TRBV7-9 and TRBJ2-5; a weak D match, TRBD1 (6 bases). Trimming removed 2 bases from V and 3 bases from J, with 13 bases in between. Germline V gene lookup returns CDR1 SEHNR and CDR2 FQNEAQ (reference sequence). CDR3 size: 15 residues. The CDR3 DNA reads as TGTGCCAGCAGCTTACGTTCAGGGGCCGAAGAGACCCAGTACTTC. The encoded protein is CASSLRSGAEETQYF.

The table lists this clonotype with many counts. The chain carries TRBV10-3 and TRBJ1-4; TRBD1 matches 9 bases. There are 14 residues in the CDR3. V lost 8 bases to trimming and J lost 7 bases; unmatched junction nucleotides: 8. The germline gives CDR1 ENHRY, CDR2 SYGVKD. Written as DNA, the CDR3 is TGTGCCATCTCTCCCGGGACAGGGTCTGAAAAACTGTTTTTT. Protein: CAISPGTGSEKLFF.

For this clonotype: One base away lies a much larger clone, so this may be a sequencing read error. The V call is TRBV9, the J call TRBJ1-4; 8 bases match TRBD1. CDR3 size: 16 residues. Germline-derived CDR1 and CDR2 are SGDLS and YYNGEE. The CDR3 region has the DNA TGTGCCGGCAGCGTGGCACAGGGGGGACCTAATGAAAAACTGTTTTTT. Its protein product is CAGSVAQGGPNEKLFF.